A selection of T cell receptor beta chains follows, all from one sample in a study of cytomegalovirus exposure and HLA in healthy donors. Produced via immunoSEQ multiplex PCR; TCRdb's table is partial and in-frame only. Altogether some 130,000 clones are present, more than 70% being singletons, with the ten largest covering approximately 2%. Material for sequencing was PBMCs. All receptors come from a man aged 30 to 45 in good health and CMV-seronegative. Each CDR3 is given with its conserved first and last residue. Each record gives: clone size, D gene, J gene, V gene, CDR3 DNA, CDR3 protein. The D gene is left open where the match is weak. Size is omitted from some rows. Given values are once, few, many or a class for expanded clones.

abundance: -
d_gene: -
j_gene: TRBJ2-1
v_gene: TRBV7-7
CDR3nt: TGTGCTAGCAGCTATAGACAGGCCGTCCCCTACAATGAGCAGTTCTTC
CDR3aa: CASSYRQAVPYNEQFF

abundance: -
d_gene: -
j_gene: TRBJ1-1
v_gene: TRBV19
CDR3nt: TGTGCCAGTAGTCCCCGTCCTGGAGGGGACACTGAAGCTTTCTTT
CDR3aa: CASSPRPGGDTEAFF

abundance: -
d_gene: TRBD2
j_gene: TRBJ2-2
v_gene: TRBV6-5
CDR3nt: TGTGCCAGCACCCACGGGAGGGTCGGGGAGCTGTTTTTT
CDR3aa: CASTHGRVGELFF

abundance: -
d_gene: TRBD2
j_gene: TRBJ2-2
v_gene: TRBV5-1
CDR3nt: TGCGCCAGCAGCTCGGGACTATACACCGGGGAGCTGTTTTTT
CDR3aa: CASSSGLYTGELFF

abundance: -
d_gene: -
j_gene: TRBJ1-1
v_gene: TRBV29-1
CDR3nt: TGCAGCGTTGGGGGGGGGAACACTGAAGCTTTCTTT
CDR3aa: CSVGGGNTEAFF

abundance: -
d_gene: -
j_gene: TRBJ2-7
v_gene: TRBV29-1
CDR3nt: TGCAGCGTCCCTATCGACAGGAACTACGAGCAGTACTTC
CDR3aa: CSVPIDRNYEQYF

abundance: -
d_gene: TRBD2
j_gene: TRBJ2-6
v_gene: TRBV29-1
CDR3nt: TGCAGCGTTGAAGGGACTAGCGGGGGGACGTCTGGGGCCAACGTCCTGACTTTC
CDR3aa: CSVEGTSGGTSGANVLTF

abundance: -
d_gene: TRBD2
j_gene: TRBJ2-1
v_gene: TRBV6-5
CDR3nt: TGTGCCAGCAGTTACTCTGGGACTAGCGGGAGCGATGAGCAGTTCTTC
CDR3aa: CASSYSGTSGSDEQFF

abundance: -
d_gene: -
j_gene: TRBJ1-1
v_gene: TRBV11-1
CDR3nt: TGTGCCAGCAGCTTCGGGGGGCAAGTGGGGATGAACACTGAAGCTTTCTTT
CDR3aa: CASSFGGQVGMNTEAFF

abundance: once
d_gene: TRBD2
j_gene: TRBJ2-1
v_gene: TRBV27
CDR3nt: TGTGCCAGCAGTCTATCCGGGACTAGCGGGAGGGCCAGTGAGCAGTTCTTC
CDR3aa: CASSLSGTSGRASEQFF

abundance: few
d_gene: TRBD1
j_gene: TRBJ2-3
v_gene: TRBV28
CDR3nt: TGTGCCAGCACCCCAACGACCGGGACAGGGGTCCGGGATACGCAGTATTTT
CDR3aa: CASTPTTGTGVRDTQYF

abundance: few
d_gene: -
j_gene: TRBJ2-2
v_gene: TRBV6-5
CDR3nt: TGTGCCAGCAGTTTATACACCGGGGAGCTGTTTTTT
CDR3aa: CASSLYTGELFF

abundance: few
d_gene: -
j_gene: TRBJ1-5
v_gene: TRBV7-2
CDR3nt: TGTGCCAGCAGCTGGACAAACTCCGGCAATCAGCCCCAGCATTTT
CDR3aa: CASSWTNSGNQPQHF

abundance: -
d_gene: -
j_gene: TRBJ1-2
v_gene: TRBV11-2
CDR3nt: TGTGCCAGCAGGGGGCTGAACTATGGCTACACCTTC
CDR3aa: CASRGLNYGYTF

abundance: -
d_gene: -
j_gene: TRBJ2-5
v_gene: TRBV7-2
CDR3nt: TGTGCCAGCAGCTTAACAGGCGGGACCCAGTACTTC
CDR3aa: CASSLTGGTQYF

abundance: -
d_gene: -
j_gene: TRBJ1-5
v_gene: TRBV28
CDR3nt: TGTGCCAGCAACTCAAGAGCTCTCCTCGGGGATCAGCCCCAGCATTTT
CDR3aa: CASNSRALLGDQPQHF

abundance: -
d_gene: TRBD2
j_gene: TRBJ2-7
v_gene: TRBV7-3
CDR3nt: TGTGCCAGCAGCCCCACTAGCGTATCCTACGAGCAGTACTTC
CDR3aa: CASSPTSVSYEQYF

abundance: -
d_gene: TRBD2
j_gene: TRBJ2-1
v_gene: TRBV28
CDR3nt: TGTGCCAGCAGCTGGGGAGGGAGCTCCTACAATGAGCAGTTCTTC
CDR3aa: CASSWGGSSYNEQFF

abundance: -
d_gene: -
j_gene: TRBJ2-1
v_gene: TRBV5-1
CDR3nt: TGCGCCAGCAGCTTGGGAGGATACAATGAGCAGTTCTTC
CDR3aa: CASSLGGYNEQFF

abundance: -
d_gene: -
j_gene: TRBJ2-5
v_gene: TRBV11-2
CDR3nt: TGTGCCAGCAGCTTAGTTGGAGTGGAGACCCAGTACTTC
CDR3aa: CASSLVGVETQYF

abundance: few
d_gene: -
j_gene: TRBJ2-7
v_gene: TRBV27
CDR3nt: TGTGCCAGCAGTTTTAAGACAGGTACCTACGAGCAGTACTTC
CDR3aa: CASSFKTGTYEQYF

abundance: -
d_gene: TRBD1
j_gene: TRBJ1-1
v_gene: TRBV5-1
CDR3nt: TGCGCCAGCAGCGCTCAGGGGGATAGCACTGAAGCTTTCTTT
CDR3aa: CASSAQGDSTEAFF

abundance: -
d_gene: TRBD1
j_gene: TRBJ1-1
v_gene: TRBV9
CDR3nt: TGTGCCAGCAGCGAAGGGGGCGACACTGAAGCTTTCTTT
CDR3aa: CASSEGGDTEAFF

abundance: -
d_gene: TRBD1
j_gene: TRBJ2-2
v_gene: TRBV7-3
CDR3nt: TGTGCCAGCAGTCGACAGGGTCGGAACACCGGGGAGCTGTTTTTT
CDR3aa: CASSRQGRNTGELFF